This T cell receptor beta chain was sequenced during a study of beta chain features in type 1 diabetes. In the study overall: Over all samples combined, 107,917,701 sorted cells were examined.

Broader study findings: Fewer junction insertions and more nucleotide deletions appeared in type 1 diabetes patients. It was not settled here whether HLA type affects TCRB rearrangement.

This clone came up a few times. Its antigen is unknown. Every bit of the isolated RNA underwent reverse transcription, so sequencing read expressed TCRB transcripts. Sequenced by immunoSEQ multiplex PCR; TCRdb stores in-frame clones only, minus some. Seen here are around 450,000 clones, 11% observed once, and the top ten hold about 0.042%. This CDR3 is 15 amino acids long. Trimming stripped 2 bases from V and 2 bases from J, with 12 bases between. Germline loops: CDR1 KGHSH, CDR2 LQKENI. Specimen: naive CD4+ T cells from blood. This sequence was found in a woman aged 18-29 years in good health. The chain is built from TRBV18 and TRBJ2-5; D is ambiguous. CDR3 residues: CASSPDWGSQETQYF. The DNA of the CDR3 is TGTGCCAGCTCACCAGATTGGGGTTCGCAAGAGACCCAGTACTTC.